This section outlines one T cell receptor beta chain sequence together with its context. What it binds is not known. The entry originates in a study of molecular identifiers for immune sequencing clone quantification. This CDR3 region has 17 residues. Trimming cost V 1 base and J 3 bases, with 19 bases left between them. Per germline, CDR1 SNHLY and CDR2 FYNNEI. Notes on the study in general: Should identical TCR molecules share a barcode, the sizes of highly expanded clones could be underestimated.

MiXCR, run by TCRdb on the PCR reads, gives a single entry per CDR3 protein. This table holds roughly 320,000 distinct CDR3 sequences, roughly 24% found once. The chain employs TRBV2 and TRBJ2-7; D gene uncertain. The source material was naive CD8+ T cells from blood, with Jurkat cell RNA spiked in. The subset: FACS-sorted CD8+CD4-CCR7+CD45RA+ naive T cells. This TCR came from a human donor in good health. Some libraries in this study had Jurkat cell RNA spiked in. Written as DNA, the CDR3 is TGTGCCAGCAGTGAAGGTGCCAGGTTAGTCCTCTACTACGAGCAGTACTTC. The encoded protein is CASSEGARLVLYYEQYF.